The entry below describes one T cell receptor (beta chain). This record belongs to a study of technical replicates of blood from several donors. Trimming removed 4 bases at V and 3 bases at J, with 7 bases between. The CDR3 consists of 12 residues. The germline V gene encodes CDR1 SGHTA and CDR2 FQGNSA. TCRdb keeps only in-frame clones here, not all; method: immunoSEQ multiplex PCR. This table has tens of thousands of clones, about 87% appearing once. The sample taken for sequencing was PBMCs. This clonotype was sampled from a human donor in good health. Some clones in this sample may be carry-over from other donors' samples. The J gene is TRBJ2-7, the V gene TRBV7-2, with no clear D. CDR3 protein: CASSSSRYEQYF. The CDR3 DNA sequence: TGTGCCAGCAGCTCTTCTCGCTACGAGCAGTACTTC.